The next 12 T cell receptor beta chains were all read from a single sample in a study of sequential checkpoint blockade in melanoma. Regarding treatment: randomized to nivolumab then ipilimumab (arm A) or the reverse (arm B). The protocol was immunoSEQ multiplex PCR, while the TCRdb copy is restricted to in-frame clones and leaves out a portion. The sample lists 9,000 to 10,000 clones, around 70% occurring once. This material consisted of CD8+ T cells sorted from blood (inferred from file names), taken from a patient given nivolumab and ipilimumab in sequence. The receptors were sampled from a human donor with melanoma.

This clone has only one observation. The V and J genes are TRBV23-1 and TRBJ2-4; TRBD2 matches 7 bases. TRBV23-1 falls under the ORF class, with uncertain function. V shed 4 bases and J 0 bases; nucleotides not matched to a gene: 12. This CDR3 spans 18 amino acids. CDR3 sequence: CASSRRDYGTLAKNIQYF. In DNA form, the CDR3 reads TGCGCCAGCAGTCGTCGGGACTACGGAACACTAGCCAAAAACATTCAGTACTTC.

The chain recombines TRBV27 with TRBJ2-1, with TRBD1 matching 11 bases. The CDR3 is 15 amino acids. With V trimmed by 5 bases and J by 8 bases, 8 bases remained unmatched. In germline, CDR1 is MNHEY, CDR2 SMNVEV (reference sequence). The CDR3 here is CASSLRTGGSDEQFF. The CDR3 nucleotides read TGTGCCAGCAGTCTCAGGACAGGGGGCTCAGATGAGCAGTTCTTC.

The chain joins TRBV10-2 to TRBJ2-5; 10 bases are a match to TRBD2. The V and J ends lost 3 bases and 1 base, in that order; junction bases with no gene match: 5. Germline V lookup: CDR1 WSHSY, CDR2 SAAADI. The CDR3 is 16 amino acids. Written as DNA, the CDR3 is TGCGCCAGCAGTGATATGACTAGCGGGCTCCAAGAGACCCAGTACTTC. Its protein product is CASSDMTSGLQETQYF.

This clone has a single count. The chain employs TRBV2 and TRBJ2-3, with TRBD2 matching over 9 bases. CDR1 is SNHLY and CDR2 is FYNNEI in the germline V gene. CDR3 size: 14 residues. J lost 6 bases, V lost 3 bases, and 4 bases had no gene match. The CDR3 DNA reads TGTGCCAGCAGTGACGGAGCGGGAGGTGATACGCAGTATTTT. Amino acid sequence: CASSDGAGGDTQYF.

J is TRBJ2-3 and V is TRBV11-1; 12 positions match TRBD2. The trim removed 5 bases at V and 2 bases at J, leaving 5 bases unmatched. CDR1 is SGHAT and CDR2 is FQDESV in the germline V gene (reference sequence). The CDR3 is 16 amino acids. CDR3 residues: CASSATSGRNTDTQYF. The CDR3 nucleotides are TGTGCCAGCAGCGCAACTAGCGGGAGGAACACAGATACGCAGTATTTT. Combining the CDR3 with reference TRBV11-1 and TRBJ2-3 gives the whole variable domain EAEVAQSPRYKITEKSQAVAFWCDPISGHATLYWYRQILGQGPELLVQFQDESVVDDSQLPKDRFSAERLKGVDSTLKIQPAELGDSAMYLCASSATSGRNTDTQYFGPGTRLTVL.

This rearrangement joins TRBV2 to TRBJ2-1, with D perhaps matching TRBD2 (5 bases). This CDR3 region has 15 residues. CDR1 and CDR2 from the germline V gene are SNHLY and FYNNEI. The V end was cut by 0 bases, the J end by 7 bases, with 13 bases between. CDR3 nucleotides: TGTGCCAGCAGTGAAGCCGCGACTATACGTAATGAGCAGTTCTTC. Its translation is CASSEAATIRNEQFF.

V and J are TRBV10-3 and TRBJ2-7; 10 bases are a match to TRBD1. V trimming: 3 bases; J trimming: 11 bases; junction bases outside the gene matches: 7. This CDR3 region has 13 residues. Germline V gene data show CDR1 as ENHRY and CDR2 as SYGVKD. Here the CDR3 DNA reads TGTGCCATCAGTGAAACCCTGGGGACAGGGGAGTACTTC. Protein: CAISETLGTGEYF.

This clone has just a few counts. This chain joins TRBV13 and TRBJ2-1; D call uncertain. CDR1 and CDR2 (germline): PRHDT, FYEKMQ (reference sequence). The CDR3 is made up of 12 amino acids. Trimming shortened V by 5 bases and J by 9 bases, and 11 bases separated the two germline ends. CDR3 DNA: TGTGCCAGCAGCGTGGAGAGCAGTGAGCAGTTCTTC. Its protein is CASSVESSEQFF.

The chain carries TRBV4-3 and TRBJ2-7; 7 bases line up with TRBD1. CDR1 is LGHNA and CDR2 is YSLEER in the germline V gene. The CDR3 is made up of 15 amino acids. The junction had 6 bases not matched to a gene; V was cut back by 0 bases and J by 4 bases. This CDR3 reads CASSQDTDRTYEQYF. The CDR3 DNA follows: TGCGCCAGCAGCCAAGATACGGACAGGACATACGAGCAGTACTTC.

This clone was seen a handful of times. The chain uses TRBV6-5 and TRBJ2-1, with D possibly TRBD2 on 5 matching bases. Trimming cost V 5 bases and J 6 bases, with 14 bases left between them. Per the germline V gene, CDR1 is MNHEY and CDR2 is SVGAGI. There are 14 residues in the CDR3. CDR3 sequence (DNA): TGTGCCAGCAGTACCGGGGAAGTTTCCAATGAGCAGTTCTTC. Protein product: CASSTGEVSNEQFF.

The chain combines TRBV6-5 with TRBJ2-1; TRBD2 agrees at 9 bases. The CDR3 totals 15 residues. The V and J ends lost 5 bases and 7 bases, in that order; junction bases with no gene match: 9. Per germline, CDR1 MNHEY and CDR2 SVGAGI. The CDR3 coding sequence is TGTGCCAGCAGTCCCTTGGCGGGGGGGCTTAATGAGCAGTTCTTC. Protein sequence: CASSPLAGGLNEQFF.

This clone was detected only once. This chain links TRBV27 with TRBJ2-7; 11 bases agree with TRBD1. The CDR3 runs 15 residues. CDR1 and CDR2 from the germline V gene are MNHEY and SMNVEV (reference sequence). Unmatched junction bases numbered 6, after V lost 3 bases and J lost 5 bases. This CDR3 is CASSFGTGGIDEQYF. DNA of the CDR3: TGTGCCAGCAGTTTCGGGACAGGGGGGATCGACGAGCAGTACTTC.